Listed below are T cell receptor beta chains from one sample, sequenced in a study of identical twins. Each CDR3 protein gets one entry after TCRdb re-called the 5' RACE reads with MiXCR. The table lists approximately 890,000 distinct CDR3 sequences, 9% to 15% of them singletons, with 1.5% to 2% in the top ten. The same sample was also studied in work on yellow fever vaccine responses in identical twins.

Sequencing input: PBMCs. The source of these receptors is a woman aged 18-29 years in good health. Both conserved end residues are part of each CDR3. D genes are given only for firm matches. The size entry is marked missing in some rows and otherwise reads once, few, many or a size class.

clone_size	j_call	d_call	v_call	cdr3_aa	cdr3_nt
NA	TRBJ2-7	NA	TRBV7-2	CPSSPQPRGVEQYF	TGTCCCAGCAGCCCCCAACCACGTGGGGTCGAGCAGTACTTC
NA	TRBJ2-1	TRBD2	TRBV14	CASSQDSTSGRLGEQFF	TGTGCCAGCAGCCAAGACTCGACTAGCGGGAGATTGGGTGAGCAGTTCTTC
NA	TRBJ1-5	NA	TRBV5-5	CASSLAYGINNQPQHF	TGTGCCAGCAGCTTGGCCTACGGGATCAACAATCAGCCCCAGCATTTT
NA	TRBJ1-1	TRBD1	TRBV4-1	CASSQDQGVNTEAFF	TGCGCCAGCAGCCAAGATCAGGGGGTGAACACTGAAGCTTTCTTT
few	TRBJ2-7	TRBD2	TRBV7-2	CASSLGPSGQYF	TGTGCCAGCAGCTTAGGCCCTAGCGGGCAGTACTTC
few	TRBJ2-4	NA	TRBV4-1	CASSQEVRGIQYF	TGCGCCAGCAGCCAAGAAGTTCGTGGCATTCAGTACTTC
few	TRBJ2-6	NA	TRBV24-1	CATIYSGANVLTF	TGTGCCACCATATACTCTGGGGCCAACGTCCTGACTTTC
NA	TRBJ2-7	TRBD2	TRBV2	CASRLGLAAYEQYF	TGTGCCAGCAGACTGGGACTAGCAGCCTACGAGCAGTACTTC
many	TRBJ2-2	NA	TRBV2	CASSTGLGNTGELFF	TGTGCCAGCAGTACAGGGTTAGGGAACACCGGGGAGCTGTTTTTT
few	TRBJ2-1	TRBD1	TRBV20-1	CSATGQGKDEQFF	TGCAGTGCTACCGGACAGGGTAAGGATGAGCAGTTCTTC
few	TRBJ2-1	NA	TRBV10-3	CAISEFPHEQFF	TGTGCCATCAGTGAGTTTCCCCATGAGCAGTTCTTC
many	TRBJ2-3	TRBD1	TRBV6-5	CASSNIRQGRVTDTQYF	TGTGCCAGCAGTAACATCCGACAGGGACGTGTCACAGATACGCAGTATTTT
NA	TRBJ2-7	NA	TRBV11-2	CASSSREIGEQYF	TGTGCCAGCAGCTCCCGGGAGATCGGCGAGCAGTACTTC
NA	TRBJ2-7	TRBD1	TRBV18	CASSPVRQGAGNEQYF	TGTGCCAGCTCCCCAGTAAGACAGGGGGCGGGAAACGAGCAGTACTTC
few	TRBJ2-5	TRBD2	TRBV20-1	CSASGLAGGIQETQYF	TGCAGTGCTTCGGGACTAGCGGGCGGAATACAAGAGACCCAGTACTTC
many	TRBJ2-1	TRBD2	TRBV20-1	CSAQPPSGRAYNEQFF	TGCAGTGCCCAGCCACCTAGCGGGAGGGCTTACAATGAGCAGTTCTTC
NA	TRBJ1-2	NA	TRBV12-3/TRBV12-4	CASSLQGIGYGYTF	TGTGCCAGCAGTTTGCAGGGGATCGGCTATGGCTACACCTTC
NA	TRBJ2-1	NA	TRBV6-1	CASRALLNSGNEQFF	TGTGCCAGCAGAGCCCTCCTTAATTCGGGCAATGAGCAGTTCTTC
NA	TRBJ2-1	NA	TRBV2	CASSEVGQYNEQFF	TGTGCCAGCAGTGAAGTCGGACAGTACAATGAGCAGTTCTTC
few	TRBJ1-1	NA	TRBV6-1	CASSKSNTEAFF	TGTGCCAGCAGTAAATCGAACACTGAAGCTTTCTTT
few	TRBJ1-1	TRBD1	TRBV27	CASSPRLGTGGAPEAFF	TGTGCCAGCAGCCCCCGACTGGGGACAGGGGGAGCTCCCGAAGCTTTCTTT
NA	TRBJ2-2	NA	TRBV19	CASRPLNANTGELFF	TGTGCCAGTAGGCCCCTTAATGCGAACACCGGGGAGCTGTTTTTT
many	TRBJ2-7	TRBD2	TRBV10-3	CAASGSSHEQYF	TGTGCGGCAAGCGGGAGTTCTCACGAGCAGTACTTC
NA	TRBJ2-2	NA	TRBV20-1	CSAPRLAGELFF	TGCAGTGCTCCCAGACTAGCCGGGGAGCTGTTTTTT
NA	TRBJ1-2	NA	TRBV11-3	CASSSEGGYGYTF	TGTGCCAGCAGCTCAGAGGGGGGCTATGGCTACACCTTC
NA	TRBJ2-7	NA	TRBV28	CASSFYGQPQQYF	TGTGCCAGCAGTTTCTACGGACAGCCGCAGCAGTACTTC
few	TRBJ1-4	NA	TRBV6-1	CASSRGGRPNEKLFF	TGTGCCAGCAGCCGCGGGGGGCGGCCTAATGAAAAACTGTTTTTT
few	TRBJ2-6	NA	TRBV2	CASRVGGANVLTF	TGTGCCAGCAGGGTGGGTGGGGCCAACGTCCTGACTTTC
few	TRBJ2-3	TRBD2	TRBV28	CASSPLASGGFIDTQYF	TGTGCCAGCAGCCCCCTGGCTAGCGGGGGCTTCATCGATACGCAGTATTTT
NA	TRBJ2-1	NA	TRBV12-3/TRBV12-4	CASRKGGNEQFF	TGTGCCAGCAGGAAGGGGGGAAATGAGCAGTTCTTC